These T cell receptor beta chains were read from a single sample in a study of graft-versus-host responses after intestinal transplantation. Only in-frame clones appear in the TCRdb table, and some are missing; sequencing was by immunoSEQ multiplex PCR. The sample records roughly 100,000 clones, 87% being singletons. Their antigen targets remain unknown. This specimen was unstimulated CD4+ T cells sorted from spleen or lymph node cells, taken before intestinal transplant. These receptors originate from a human donor who received an intestinal transplant. CDR3s include the opening cysteine and the closing phenylalanine or tryptophan. A D gene is named only where the DNA matches it firmly. Expanded clones are given a class, and other clones once, few, many or no size at all.

clone_size	cdr3_length	d_call	v_call	j_call	cdr3_nt	cdr3_aa
.	14	TRBD1	TRBV18	TRBJ2-1	TGTGCCAGCCTCCCGGACAGGGCTTACAATGAGCAGTTCTTC	CASLPDRAYNEQFF
once	13	.	TRBV28	TRBJ1-2	TGTGCCAGCAGCCGACCGACAGGTGATGGCTACACCTTC	CASSRPTGDGYTF
.	15	.	TRBV19	TRBJ2-2	TGTGCCAGTAAAAGGACAGTCGCGAACACCGGGGAGCTGTTTTTT	CASKRTVANTGELFF
.	17	TRBD2	TRBV5-1	TRBJ2-1	TGCGCCAGCAGCTTGACCCATCTAGCGGTAGCATACAATGAGCAGTTCTTC	CASSLTHLAVAYNEQFF
.	15	.	TRBV5-6	TRBJ2-3	TGTGCCAGCAGCGATCCAAGACTTGGCACAGATACGCAGTATTTT	CASSDPRLGTDTQYF
.	15	.	TRBV15	TRBJ2-1	TGTGCCACCAGCAGGTTTGGGGACTCTTACAATGAGCAGTTCTTC	CATSRFGDSYNEQFF
.	15	.	TRBV4-2	TRBJ1-2	TGTGCCAGCAGCCAAGATCGCGACGGGCACTATGGCTACACCTTC	CASSQDRDGHYGYTF
.	12	.	TRBV6-1	TRBJ1-2	TGTGCCAGCAGTTCGGACAGCTATGGCTACACCTTC	CASSSDSYGYTF
few	17	TRBD1	TRBV4-1	TRBJ1-6	TGCGCCAGCAGCCACGAGAGGGGGACAGACCGTAATTCACCCCTCCACTTT	CASSHERGTDRNSPLHF
.	14	.	TRBV27	TRBJ2-7	TGTGCCAGCATATCGAGGTGGGGCTCCTACGAGCAGTACTTC	CASISRWGSYEQYF
.	16	.	TRBV6-6	TRBJ2-3	TGTGCCAGCAGTCTGGAGACGGTCGGGACGACAGATACGCAGTATTTT	CASSLETVGTTDTQYF
.	12	.	TRBV7-2	TRBJ2-5	TGTGCCAGCAGCTTAGTTGTTGAGACCCAGTACTTC	CASSLVVETQYF
.	13	.	TRBV30	TRBJ1-5	TGTGCCTGGAACAGGGATAGCAATCAGCCCCAGCATTTT	CAWNRDSNQPQHF
.	13	.	TRBV29-1	TRBJ2-3	TGCAGCGTTAAGGGGCGCGTCACAGATACGCAGTATTTT	CSVKGRVTDTQYF
.	15	TRBD2	TRBV5-4	TRBJ2-7	TGTGCCAGCAGCTTGGCTAGCGGGAGACCCCACGAGCAGTACTTC	CASSLASGRPHEQYF
.	13	.	TRBV10-3	TRBJ1-2	TGTGCCATCAGTCAGGACAGAGGCTATGGCTACACCTTC	CAISQDRGYGYTF
once	14	TRBD2	TRBV28	TRBJ2-1	TGTGCCAGCAGTTTAAAACTAGCGGGAGTTTTTAAGTTCTTC	CASSLKLAGVFKFF
.	13	.	TRBV7-3	TRBJ1-1	TGTGCCAGCAGCTTAAGCGGAAACACTGAAGCTTTCTTT	CASSLSGNTEAFF
.	13	.	TRBV7-9	TRBJ1-1	TGTGCCAGCAGCTCCCTAATCTACACTGAAGCTTTCTTT	CASSSLIYTEAFF
.	14	TRBD1	TRBV5-4	TRBJ2-3	TGTGCCAGCAGCTTGGACAGGGGGCAGGATGCGCAGTATTTT	CASSLDRGQDAQYF
once	13	.	TRBV19	TRBJ1-5	TGTGCCAGTAGTCCCCTAGATAGAGGGGCCCAGCATTTT	CASSPLDRGAQHF
.	14	.	TRBV5-1	TRBJ1-4	TGCGCCAGCAGCTTAGGGGCAACTAATGAAAAACTGTTTTTT	CASSLGATNEKLFF
.	13	.	TRBV5-5	TRBJ1-1	TGTGCCAGCAGCTTGGCAGGGAGGGCTGAAGCTTTCTTT	CASSLAGRAEAFF
.	14	.	TRBV6-1	TRBJ2-2	TGTGCCAGCATCTGGACAGCGGACACCGGGGAGCTGTTTTTT	CASIWTADTGELFF
.	14	TRBD2	TRBV28	TRBJ2-7	TGTGCCAGCAGCCGGACTAGCGGGACTCTCGAGCAGTACTTC	CASSRTSGTLEQYF
.	14	.	TRBV5-4	TRBJ2-5	TGTGCCAGCAGCTTCCAGAGCCCACGGGAGACCCAGTACTTC	CASSFQSPRETQYF
few	13	.	TRBV7-7	TRBJ1-1	TGTGCCAGCAGCCAGAACAGGGACACTGAAGCTTTCTTT	CASSQNRDTEAFF
.	18	.	TRBV5-1	TRBJ1-6	TGCGCCAGCAGCTTGATGGGGTATCAACAGGGAGAGGAGTCACCCCTCCACTTT	CASSLMGYQQGEESPLHF
few	14	TRBD1	TRBV2	TRBJ1-6	TGTGCCAGCAGTGTCAGGGACAGCCCTTCACCCCTCCACTTT	CASSVRDSPSPLHF
.	13	TRBD1	TRBV2	TRBJ2-5	TGTGCCAGCAGGGAGGACAGGGGAGAGACCCAGTACTTC	CASREDRGETQYF
.	17	TRBD2	TRBV29-1	TRBJ2-1	TGCAGCGTTGAAGATTCCCTTGCGGGAGGGCCTCACAATGAGCAGTTCTTC	CSVEDSLAGGPHNEQFF
.	14	.	TRBV18	TRBJ1-2	TGTGCCAGCTCACCCGGGACACCGCCCCGGGGCTACACCTTC	CASSPGTPPRGYTF
.	15	TRBD1	TRBV6-5	TRBJ1-4	TGTGCCAGCAGCCCCCGGGGACAGGGTCATGAAAAACTGTTTTTT	CASSPRGQGHEKLFF
.	14	.	TRBV2	TRBJ2-5	TGTGCCAGCAGTGAGTTCACAGGATCAGAGACCCAGTACTTC	CASSEFTGSETQYF
.	15	.	TRBV6-1	TRBJ1-2	TGTGCCAGCAGCAGGGACACCCCTACTAACTATGGCTACACCTTC	CASSRDTPTNYGYTF
few	14	.	TRBV5-1	TRBJ2-1	TGCGCCAGCAGCTTGGATCGAGCGAGGGATGAGCAGTTCTTC	CASSLDRARDEQFF
.	14	.	TRBV2	TRBJ2-5	TGTGCCAGCAGTGAATTGAGCAGAGGAGAGACCCAGTACTTC	CASSELSRGETQYF
.	13	.	TRBV6-1	TRBJ1-1	TGTGCCAGCATCCCCTCCCTTTTTACTGAAGCTTTCTTT	CASIPSLFTEAFF
few	16	.	TRBV4-1	TRBJ2-3	TGTGCCAGCAGCCAAGTGTCCACTGGGGTTTCAGATACGCAGTATTTT	CASSQVSTGVSDTQYF
.	16	.	TRBV9	TRBJ2-3	TGTGCCAGCAGCGTAGGAGGCTTGGGGGAAACAGATACGCAGTATTTT	CASSVGGLGETDTQYF
.	15	TRBD2	TRBV2	TRBJ2-3	TGTGCCAGCAGGGTACTAGCGGGTAACACAGATACGCAGTATTTT	CASRVLAGNTDTQYF
.	15	.	TRBV5-6	TRBJ2-7	TGTGCCAGCAGCGTAATCGGACTTGAAACCTACGAGCAGTACTTC	CASSVIGLETYEQYF
once	18	TRBD2	TRBV5-1	TRBJ2-3	TGCGCCAGCAGCTTGGCCACGAGCGGGGGACCCGGTAGGGGTACGCAGTATTTT	CASSLATSGGPGRGTQYF
few	11	.	TRBV7-9	TRBJ2-7	TGTGCACAGCAGATAGGGAACGAGCAGTACTTC	CAQQIGNEQYF
few	15	.	TRBV6-5	TRBJ2-5	TGTGCCAGCAGCTATACAATCACAGGGATGGAGACCCAGTACTTC	CASSYTITGMETQYF
.	14	TRBD2	TRBV7-2	TRBJ2-3	TGTGCCAGCAGCTCTCGGGGGGTGAGAGATACGCAGTATTTT	CASSSRGVRDTQYF
.	14	.	TRBV5-5	TRBJ2-3	TGTGCCAGCAGCGACATCAACCCAGGGGTGCAGCAGTATTTT	CASSDINPGVQQYF
once	15	TRBD1	TRBV5-1	TRBJ2-5	TGCGCCAGCAGCCCCATGGCGGGACAGGGTGAGACCCAGTACTTC	CASSPMAGQGETQYF
.	15	TRBD1	TRBV5-4	TRBJ2-7	TGTGCCAGCAGCTCCCGGGACAGGGTGGGCCACGAGCAGTACTTC	CASSSRDRVGHEQYF